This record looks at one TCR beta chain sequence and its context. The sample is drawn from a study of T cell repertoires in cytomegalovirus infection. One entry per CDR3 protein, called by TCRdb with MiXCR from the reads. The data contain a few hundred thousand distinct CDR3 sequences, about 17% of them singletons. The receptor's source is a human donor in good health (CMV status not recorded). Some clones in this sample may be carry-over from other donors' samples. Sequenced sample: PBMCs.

In DNA, the CDR3 is TGTGCCAGCAGCTTTTACGGGGACTATGGCTACACCTTC. Translated, it gives CASSFYGDYGYTF. This chain joins TRBV11-2 and TRBJ1-2; D unresolved. Germline CDR1 reads SGHAT; CDR2 reads FQNNGV. The CDR3 spans 13 residues. V was pared by 3 bases and J by 3 bases, with 8 bases between.